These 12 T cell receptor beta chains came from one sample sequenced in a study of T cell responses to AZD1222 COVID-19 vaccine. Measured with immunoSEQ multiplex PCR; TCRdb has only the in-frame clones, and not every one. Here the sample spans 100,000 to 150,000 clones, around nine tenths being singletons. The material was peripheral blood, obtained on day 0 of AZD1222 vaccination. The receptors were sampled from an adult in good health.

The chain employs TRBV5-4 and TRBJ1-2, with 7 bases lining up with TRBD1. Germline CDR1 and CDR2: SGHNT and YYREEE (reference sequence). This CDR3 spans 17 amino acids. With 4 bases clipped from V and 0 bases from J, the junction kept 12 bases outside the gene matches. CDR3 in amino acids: CASSRIGDRVANYGYTF. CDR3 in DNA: TGTGCCAGCAGCCGGATCGGGGACAGAGTAGCTAACTATGGCTACACCTTC.

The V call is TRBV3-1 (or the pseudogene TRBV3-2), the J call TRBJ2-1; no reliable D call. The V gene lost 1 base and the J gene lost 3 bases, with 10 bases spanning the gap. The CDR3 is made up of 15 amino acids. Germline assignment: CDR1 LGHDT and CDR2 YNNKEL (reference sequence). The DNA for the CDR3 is TGTGCCAGCAGCCAAGGGCAGGAGCGCTACAATGAGCAGTTCTTC. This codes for CASSQGQERYNEQFF.

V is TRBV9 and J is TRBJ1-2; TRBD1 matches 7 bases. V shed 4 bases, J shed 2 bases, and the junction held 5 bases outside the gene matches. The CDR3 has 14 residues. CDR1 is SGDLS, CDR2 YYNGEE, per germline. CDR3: CASSPSQGNYGYTF. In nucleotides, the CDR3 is TGTGCCAGCAGCCCCTCACAGGGGAACTATGGCTACACCTTC.

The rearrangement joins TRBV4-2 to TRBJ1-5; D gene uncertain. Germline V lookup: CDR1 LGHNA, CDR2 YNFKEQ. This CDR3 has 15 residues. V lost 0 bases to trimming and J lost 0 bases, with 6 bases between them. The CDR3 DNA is TGTGCCAGCAGCCAAGATAGGGTTAGCAATCAGCCCCAGCATTTT. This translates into CASSQDRVSNQPQHF.

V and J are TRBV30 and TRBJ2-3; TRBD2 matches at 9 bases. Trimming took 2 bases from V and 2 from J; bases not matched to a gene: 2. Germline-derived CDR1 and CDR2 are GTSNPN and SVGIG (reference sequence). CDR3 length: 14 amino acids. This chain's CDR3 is CAWSSGGSTDTQYF. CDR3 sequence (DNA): TGTGCCTGGAGTAGCGGGGGGTCCACAGATACGCAGTATTTT. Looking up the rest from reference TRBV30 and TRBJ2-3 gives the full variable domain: SQTIHQWPATLVQPVGSPLSLECTVEGTSNPNLYWYRQAAGRGLQLLFYSVGIGQISSEVPQNLSASRPQDRQFILSSKKLLLSDSGFYLCAWSSGGSTDTQYFGPGTRLTVL.

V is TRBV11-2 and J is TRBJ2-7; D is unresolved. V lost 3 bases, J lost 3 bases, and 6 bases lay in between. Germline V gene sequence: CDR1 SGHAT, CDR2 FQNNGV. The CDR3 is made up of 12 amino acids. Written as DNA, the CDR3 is TGTGCCAGCAGCTTGGATTTCTACGAGCAGTACTTC. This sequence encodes CASSLDFYEQYF.

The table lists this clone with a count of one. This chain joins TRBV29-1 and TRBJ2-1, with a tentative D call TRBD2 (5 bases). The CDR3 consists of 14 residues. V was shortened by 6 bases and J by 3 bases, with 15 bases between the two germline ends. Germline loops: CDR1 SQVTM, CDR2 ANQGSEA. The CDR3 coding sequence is TGCAGCGTGATCAATTTTGCGGGCTACAATGAGCAGTTCTTC. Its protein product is CSVINFAGYNEQFF.

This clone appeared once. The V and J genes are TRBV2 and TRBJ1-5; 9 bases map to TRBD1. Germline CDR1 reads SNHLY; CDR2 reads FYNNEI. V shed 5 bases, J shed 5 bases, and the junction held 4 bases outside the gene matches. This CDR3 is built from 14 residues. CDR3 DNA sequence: TGTGCCAGCAGTCAGGACAGGGGCCATCAGCCCCAGCATTTT. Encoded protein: CASSQDRGHQPQHF.

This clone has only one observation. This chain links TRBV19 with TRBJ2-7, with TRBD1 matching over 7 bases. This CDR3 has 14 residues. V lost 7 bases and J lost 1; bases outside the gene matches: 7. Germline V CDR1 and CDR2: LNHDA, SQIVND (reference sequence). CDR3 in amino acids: CASTPTGSSYEQYF. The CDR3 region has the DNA TGTGCCAGTACCCCGACAGGGTCTTCCTACGAGCAGTACTTC. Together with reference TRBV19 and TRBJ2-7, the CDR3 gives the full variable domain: DGGITQSPKYLFRKEGQNVTLSCEQNLNHDAMYWYRQDPGQGLRLIYYSQIVNDFQKGDIAEGYSVSREKKESFPLTVTSAQKNPTAFYLCASTPTGSSYEQYFGPGTRLTVT.

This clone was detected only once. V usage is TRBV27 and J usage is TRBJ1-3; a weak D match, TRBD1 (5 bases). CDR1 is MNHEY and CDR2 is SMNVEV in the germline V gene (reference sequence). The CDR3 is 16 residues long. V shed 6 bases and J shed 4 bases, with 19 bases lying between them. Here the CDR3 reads CASSPAGGGGGNTIYF. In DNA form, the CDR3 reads TGTGCCAGCAGCCCCGCAGGCGGGGGTGGCGGAAACACCATATATTTT.

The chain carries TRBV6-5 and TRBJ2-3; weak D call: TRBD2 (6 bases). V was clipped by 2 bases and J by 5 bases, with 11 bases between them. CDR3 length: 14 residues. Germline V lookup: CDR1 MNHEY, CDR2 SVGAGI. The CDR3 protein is CASSYAKGGDTQYF. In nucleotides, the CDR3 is TGTGCCAGCAGTTACGCGAAGGGAGGAGATACGCAGTATTTT.

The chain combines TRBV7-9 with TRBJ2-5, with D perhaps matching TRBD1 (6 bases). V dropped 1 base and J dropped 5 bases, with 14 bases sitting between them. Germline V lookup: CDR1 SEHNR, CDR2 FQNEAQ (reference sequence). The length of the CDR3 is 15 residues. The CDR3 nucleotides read TGTGCCAGCAGCTTAGTGCCAGGGGCGGACGAGACCCAGTACTTC. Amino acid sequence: CASSLVPGADETQYF.